Detailed here is one T cell receptor beta chain. The data originate from a study of blood T cell repertoires in COVID-19. Study details: Collection of acute and convalescent COVID-19 samples took place in the United States, Italy and Spain.

In the authors' workflow: Amplification with reference gene primers provided the estimates of nucleated cell counts. The table came from immunoSEQ multiplex PCR; TCRdb's copy has only in-frame clones and leaves some out. D and trimming were read from the DNA, whereas the V and J calls and clone size are those reported in that table. The sample holds about 150,000 clones, roughly nine tenths seen once. The source is a woman in her 40s with acute or convalescent COVID-19. What was sequenced was peripheral blood.

The CDR3 is CASSFDRGNIYGYTF. The CDR3 DNA reads TGTGCCAGCAGCTTCGACAGGGGCAATATCTATGGCTACACCTTC. The V call is TRBV5-6, the J call TRBJ1-2, with 8 nucleotides matching TRBD1. Germline lookup yields CDR1 SGHDT and CDR2 YYEEEE. The V gene end was trimmed by 2 bases and the J gene end by 4 bases; junction bases not matched to a gene: 7. The CDR3 extends over 15 amino acids.